This is a list of T cell receptor beta chains from one sample in a study of cytomegalovirus exposure and HLA in healthy donors. Here immunoSEQ multiplex PCR was the method, and the copy in TCRdb shows in-frame clones only, minus some. The sample consists of under 200,000 clones, roughly two thirds of them appearing once. Specimen: PBMCs. The receptors derive from a woman between 18 and 30 years old in good health and CMV-seropositive. CDR3s include the opening cysteine and the closing phenylalanine or tryptophan. Each record gives: clone size, J gene, V gene, D gene, CDR3 DNA, CDR3 protein. D genes are given only for firm matches. Clone size is given for some rows only: seen once, a few or many times, or a class if the clone is expanded.

>NA|TRBJ1-2|TRBV28|TRBD1
TGTGCCAGCAGTTCTAATCCGGGACAGGGGAGTGGCTACACCTTC
CASSSNPGQGSGYTF
>few|TRBJ1-1|TRBV5-8|TRBD1
TGTGCCAGCAGCGGCGGGACAGGCCCTAGGGGTACTGAAGCTTTCTTT
CASSGGTGPRGTEAFF
>NA|TRBJ1-5|TRBV7-2|TRBD1
TGTGCCAGCAGCCTAGTCGCAGGGGGGTATCATCAGCCCCAGCATTTT
CASSLVAGGYHQPQHF
>NA|TRBJ2-1|TRBV27|TRBD2
TGTGCCACACGTAGCGGGCCTTACAGTGAGCAGTTCTTC
CATRSGPYSEQFF
>NA|TRBJ1-2|TRBV13|TRBD1
TGTGCCAGCAGCCCCCGGACAGGGGACTATGGCTACACCTTC
CASSPRTGDYGYTF
>few|TRBJ1-5|TRBV5-5|NA
TGTGCCAGCAGCTCGACAATGATACCCCAGCCCCAGCATTTT
CASSSTMIPQPQHF
>NA|TRBJ2-7|TRBV28|TRBD1
TGTGCCAGCAGCAGCTCGGACAGGATAAGCTCCTACGAGCAGTACTTC
CASSSSDRISSYEQYF
>NA|TRBJ1-1|TRBV7-9|NA
TGTGCCAGCAGCTTAGAGAGGCAGGGGCGCGGAGCTTTCTTT
CASSLERQGRGAFF
>NA|TRBJ2-5|TRBV30|NA
TGTGCCTGGAGTGGAGGACTCCAAGAGACCCAGTACTTC
CAWSGGLQETQYF
>NA|TRBJ2-3|TRBV7-9|TRBD1
TGTGCCAGCAGCGGCAGGACAGGGGGGACAGATACGCAGTATTTT
CASSGRTGGTDTQYF
>NA|TRBJ2-1|TRBV19|TRBD2
TGTGCCAGTAGTGAGCGGGGGGTCTCCTACAATGAGCAGTTCTTC
CASSERGVSYNEQFF
>NA|TRBJ2-7|TRBV27|TRBD1
TGTGCCAGCAGTACAGGGGTTCCCGCCTACGAGCAGTACTTC
CASSTGVPAYEQYF
>NA|TRBJ2-5|TRBV6-6|NA
TGTGCCAGCCAGGAAGGCGCGGAGACCCAGTACTTC
CASQEGAETQYF
>NA|TRBJ1-1|TRBV25-1|TRBD1
TGTGCCAGCAGTCTGGACAGGGCGAACACTGAAGCTTTCTTT
CASSLDRANTEAFF
>NA|TRBJ2-7|TRBV5-8|NA
TGTGCCAGCAGCTTCCCGAACGAGTACGAGCAGTACTTC
CASSFPNEYEQYF